This TCR beta chain came from a study of TIL therapy for anti-PD-1-resistant metastatic lung cancer. Study information: Median patient age was 54, ranging 38-75 years.

Specified time point: pre-treatment sample, taken before nivolumab and TIL therapy. Germline V gene lookup returns CDR1 SGHRS and CDR2 YFSETQ. Germline trimming cut 4 bases from V and 3 bases from J; bases unmatched to any gene: 6. The length of the CDR3 is 14 residues. Study results and caveats: The cohort had more treatment-naive, never-smoker and oncogene-addicted patients than typical.

This clone was detected once. Its cognate antigen is unknown. The libraries were made with immunoSEQ v3. The method was immunoSEQ multiplex PCR; TCRdb's version includes in-frame clones alone and lacks a portion of them. The repertoire includes 20,000 to 25,000 clones, 60% to 80% of them detected once, and 1.5% to 2% sits in the top ten. The TCR comes from a person between 25 and 80 years old with non-small cell lung cancer. Sequencing was performed on blood, taken at baseline. This chain joins TRBV5-1 and TRBJ1-1; 7 positions match TRBD1. The CDR3 region has the DNA TGCGCCAGCAGCCGGTACGACAGGGACACTGAAGCTTTCTTT. Encoded protein: CASSRYDRDTEAFF.